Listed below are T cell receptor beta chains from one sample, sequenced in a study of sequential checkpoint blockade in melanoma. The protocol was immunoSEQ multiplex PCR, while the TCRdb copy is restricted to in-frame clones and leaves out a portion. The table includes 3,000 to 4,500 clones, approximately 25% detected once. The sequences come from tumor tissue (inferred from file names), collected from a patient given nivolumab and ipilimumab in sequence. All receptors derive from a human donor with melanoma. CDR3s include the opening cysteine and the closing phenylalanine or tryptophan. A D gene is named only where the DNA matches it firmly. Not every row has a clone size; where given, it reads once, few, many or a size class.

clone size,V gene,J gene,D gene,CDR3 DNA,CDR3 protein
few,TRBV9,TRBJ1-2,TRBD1,TGTGCCAGCAGCGCCAATCTACAGACAGGGAGTAATGGCTACACCTTC,CASSANLQTGSNGYTF
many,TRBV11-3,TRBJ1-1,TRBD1,TGTGCCAGCAGCTCGGGGGCCGGGACAGGTAACACTGAAGCTTTCTTT,CASSSGAGTGNTEAFF
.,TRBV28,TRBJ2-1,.,TGTGCCAGCAGTTCCTCAACGGGACACCACCTCAATGAGCAGTTCTTC,CASSSSTGHHLNEQFF
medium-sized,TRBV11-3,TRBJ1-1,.,TGTGCCAGCAGCCTAGGGACGTTGAACACTGAAGCTTTCTTT,CASSLGTLNTEAFF
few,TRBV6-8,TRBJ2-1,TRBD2,TGTGCCATCGGGTTGAGAACTAGCGGCTACAATGAGCAGTTCTTC,CAIGLRTSGYNEQFF
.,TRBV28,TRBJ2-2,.,TGTGCCAGCAGTACTCCAGGGTCCGGGGAGCTGTTTTTT,CASSTPGSGELFF
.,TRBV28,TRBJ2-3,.,TGTGCCAGCAGTTCGAGCCGGGTCTTGGGCACAGATACGCAGTATTTT,CASSSSRVLGTDTQYF
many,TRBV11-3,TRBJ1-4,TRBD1,TGTGCCAGCAGCCTATACCGGGACAGGGTGGATGAAAAACTGTTTTTT,CASSLYRDRVDEKLFF
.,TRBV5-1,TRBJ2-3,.,TGCGCCAGCACCCCTATGGACAGAGGTGGAACAGATACGCAGTATTTT,CASTPMDRGGTDTQYF
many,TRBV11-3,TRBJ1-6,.,TGTGCCAGCAGCTCCCGAGATAGCTCCTATAATTCACCCCTCCACTTT,CASSSRDSSYNSPLHF
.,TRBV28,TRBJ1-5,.,TGTGCCAGTGGGGCCATAACAGGTAGCAATCAGCCCCAGCATTTT,CASGAITGSNQPQHF
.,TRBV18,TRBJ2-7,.,TGTGCCAGCTCTTCGCCAGCCTACGAGCAGTACTTC,CASSSPAYEQYF